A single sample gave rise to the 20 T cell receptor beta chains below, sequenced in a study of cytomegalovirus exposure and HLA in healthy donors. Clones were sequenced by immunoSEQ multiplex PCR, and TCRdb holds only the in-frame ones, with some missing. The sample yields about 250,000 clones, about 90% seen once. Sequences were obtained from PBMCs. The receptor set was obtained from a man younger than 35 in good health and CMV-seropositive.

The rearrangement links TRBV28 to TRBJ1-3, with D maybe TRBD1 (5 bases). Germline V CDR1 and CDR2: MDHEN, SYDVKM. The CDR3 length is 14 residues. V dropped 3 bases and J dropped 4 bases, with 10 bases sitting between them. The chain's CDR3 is CASSFSQGGNTIYF. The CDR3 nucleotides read TGTGCCAGCAGTTTTAGTCAGGGCGGAAACACCATATATTTT.

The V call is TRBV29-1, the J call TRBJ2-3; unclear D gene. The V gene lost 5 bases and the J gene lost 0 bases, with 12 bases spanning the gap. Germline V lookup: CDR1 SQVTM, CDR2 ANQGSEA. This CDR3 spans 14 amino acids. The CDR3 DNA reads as TGCAGCGTTAGGAAGGGTCGTAGCACAGATACGCAGTATTTT. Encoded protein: CSVRKGRSTDTQYF.

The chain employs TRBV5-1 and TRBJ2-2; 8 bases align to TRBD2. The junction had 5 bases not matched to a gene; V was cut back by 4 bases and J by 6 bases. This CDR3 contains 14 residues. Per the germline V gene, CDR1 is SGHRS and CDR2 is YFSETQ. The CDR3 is CASSPKAGAGELFF. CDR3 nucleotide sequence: TGCGCCAGCAGCCCGAAAGCGGGAGCCGGGGAGCTGTTTTTT.

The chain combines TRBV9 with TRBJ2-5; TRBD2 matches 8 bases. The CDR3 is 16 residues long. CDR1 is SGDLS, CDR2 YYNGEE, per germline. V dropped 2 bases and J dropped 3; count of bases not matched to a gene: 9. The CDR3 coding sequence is TGTGCCAGCAGCGTGGAGAGGGGGACTAGAAAAGAGACCCAGTACTTC. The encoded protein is CASSVERGTRKETQYF.

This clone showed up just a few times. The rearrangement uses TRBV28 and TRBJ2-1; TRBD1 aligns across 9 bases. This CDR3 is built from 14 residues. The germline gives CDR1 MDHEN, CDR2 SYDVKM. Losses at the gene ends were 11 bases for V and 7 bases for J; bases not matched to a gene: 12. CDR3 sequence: CASSPGQGGNEQFF. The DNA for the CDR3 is TGTGCCTCCTCACCGGGACAGGGAGGAAATGAGCAGTTCTTC.

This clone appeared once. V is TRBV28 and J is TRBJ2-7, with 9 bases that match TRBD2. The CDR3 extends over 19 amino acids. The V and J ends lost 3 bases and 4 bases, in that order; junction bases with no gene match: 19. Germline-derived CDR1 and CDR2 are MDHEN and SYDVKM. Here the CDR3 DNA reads TGTGCCAGCAGTTTTGGGTTGACTAGCGGATCCCTAGGGCGGTACGAGCAGTACTTC. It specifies CASSFGLTSGSLGRYEQYF. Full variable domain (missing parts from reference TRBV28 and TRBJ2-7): DVKVTQSSRYLVKRTGEKVFLECVQDMDHENMFWYRQDPGLGLRLIYFSYDVKMKEKGDIPEGYSVSREKKERFSLILESASTNQTSMYLCASSFGLTSGSLGRYEQYFGPGTRLTVT.

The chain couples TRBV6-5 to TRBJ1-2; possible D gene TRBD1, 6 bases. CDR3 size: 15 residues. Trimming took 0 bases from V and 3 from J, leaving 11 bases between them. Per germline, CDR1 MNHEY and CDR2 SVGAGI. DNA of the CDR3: TGTGCCAGCAGTTACTCGAGCGGGGGCGACTATGGCTACACCTTC. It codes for CASSYSSGGDYGYTF.

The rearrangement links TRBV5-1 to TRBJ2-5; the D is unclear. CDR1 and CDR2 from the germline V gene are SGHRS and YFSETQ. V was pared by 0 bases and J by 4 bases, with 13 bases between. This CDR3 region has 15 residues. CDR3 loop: CASSLGAPGGETQYF. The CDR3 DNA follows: TGCGCCAGCAGCTTGGGGGCCCCCGGTGGAGAGACCCAGTACTTC.

The CDR3 DNA reads as TGTGCCAGCAGCCCCGGAGATCCCTCACTCTACGAGCAGTACTTC. It translates to CASSPGDPSLYEQYF. The chain has TRBV9 and TRBJ2-7; the D is unclear. Germline V gene data show CDR1 as SGDLS and CDR2 as YYNGEE. V lost 4 bases and J lost 3, with 17 bases in between. The CDR3 covers 15 residues.

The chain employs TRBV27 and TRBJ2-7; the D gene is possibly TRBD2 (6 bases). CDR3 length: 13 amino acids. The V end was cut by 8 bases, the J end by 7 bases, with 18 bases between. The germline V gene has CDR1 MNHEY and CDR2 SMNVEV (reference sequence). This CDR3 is CASQHGGSGEQYF. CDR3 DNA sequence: TGTGCCAGCCAACATGGGGGGTCCGGGGAGCAGTACTTC.

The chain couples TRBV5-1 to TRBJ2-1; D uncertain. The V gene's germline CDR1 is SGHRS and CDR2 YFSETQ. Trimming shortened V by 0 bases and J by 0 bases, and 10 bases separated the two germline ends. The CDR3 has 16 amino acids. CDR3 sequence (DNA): TGCGCCAGCAGCTTGGCCGGGCCGAGCTCCTACAATGAGCAGTTCTTC. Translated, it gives CASSLAGPSSYNEQFF.

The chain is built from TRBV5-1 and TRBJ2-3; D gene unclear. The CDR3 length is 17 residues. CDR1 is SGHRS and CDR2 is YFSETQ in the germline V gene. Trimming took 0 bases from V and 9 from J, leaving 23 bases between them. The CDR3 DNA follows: TGCGCCAGCAGCTTGGTGGGTTTAGGAACTAAGGATCGAACGCAGTATTTT. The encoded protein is CASSLVGLGTKDRTQYF.

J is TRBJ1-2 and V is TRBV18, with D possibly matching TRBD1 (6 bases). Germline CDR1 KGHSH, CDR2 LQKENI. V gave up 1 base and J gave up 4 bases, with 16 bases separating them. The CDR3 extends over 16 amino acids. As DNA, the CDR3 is TGTGCCAGCTCACCACGAAGGGGGGGCAGCAGCTATGGCTACACCTTC. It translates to CASSPRRGGSSYGYTF.

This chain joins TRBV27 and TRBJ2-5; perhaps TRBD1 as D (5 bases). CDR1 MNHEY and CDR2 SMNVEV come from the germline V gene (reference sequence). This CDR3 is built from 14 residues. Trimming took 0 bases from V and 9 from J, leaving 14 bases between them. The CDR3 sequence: CASSLSRLDRSQYF. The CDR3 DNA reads TGTGCCAGCAGTTTATCCCGGCTAGACAGATCCCAGTACTTC.

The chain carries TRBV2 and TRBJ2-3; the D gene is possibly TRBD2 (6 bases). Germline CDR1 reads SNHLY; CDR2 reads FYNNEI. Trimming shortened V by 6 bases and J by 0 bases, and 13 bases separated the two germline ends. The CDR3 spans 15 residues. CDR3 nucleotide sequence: TGTGCCAGCAGGGAGGGTGCGGGTAGCACAGATACGCAGTATTTT. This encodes CASREGAGSTDTQYF.

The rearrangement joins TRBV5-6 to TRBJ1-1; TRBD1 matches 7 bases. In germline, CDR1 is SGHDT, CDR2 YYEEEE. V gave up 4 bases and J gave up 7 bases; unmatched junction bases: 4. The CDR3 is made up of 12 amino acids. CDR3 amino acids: CASSVGTVEAFF. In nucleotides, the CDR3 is TGTGCCAGCAGCGTGGGGACAGTTGAAGCTTTCTTT.

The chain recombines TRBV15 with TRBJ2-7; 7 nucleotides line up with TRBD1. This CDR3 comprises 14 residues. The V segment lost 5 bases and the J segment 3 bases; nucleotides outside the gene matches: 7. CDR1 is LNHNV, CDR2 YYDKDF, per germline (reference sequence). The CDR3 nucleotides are TGTGCCACCAGCCCGGGGACAGTCGACTACGAGCAGTACTTC. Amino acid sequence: CATSPGTVDYEQYF. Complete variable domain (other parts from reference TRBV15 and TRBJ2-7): DAMVIQNPRYQVTQFGKPVTLSCSQTLNHNVMYWYQQKSSQAPKLLFHYYDKDFNNEADTPDNFQSRRPNTSFCFLDIRSPGLGDTAMYLCATSPGTVDYEQYFGPGTRLTVT.

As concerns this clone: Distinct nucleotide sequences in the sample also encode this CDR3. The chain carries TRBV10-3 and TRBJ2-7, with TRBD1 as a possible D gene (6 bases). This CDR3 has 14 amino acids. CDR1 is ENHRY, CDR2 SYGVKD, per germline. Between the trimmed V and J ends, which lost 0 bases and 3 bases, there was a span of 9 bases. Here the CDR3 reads CAISESGRGYEQYF. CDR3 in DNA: TGTGCCATCAGTGAGTCGGGCAGGGGCTACGAGCAGTACTTC.

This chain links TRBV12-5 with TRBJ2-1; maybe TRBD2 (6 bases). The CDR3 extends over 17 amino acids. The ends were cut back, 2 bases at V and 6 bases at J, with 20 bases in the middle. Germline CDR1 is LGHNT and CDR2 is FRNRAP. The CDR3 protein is CASGLTTGTPRVNEQFF. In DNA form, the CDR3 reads TGTGCTAGTGGTTTGACCACCGGGACTCCCAGGGTCAATGAGCAGTTCTTC.

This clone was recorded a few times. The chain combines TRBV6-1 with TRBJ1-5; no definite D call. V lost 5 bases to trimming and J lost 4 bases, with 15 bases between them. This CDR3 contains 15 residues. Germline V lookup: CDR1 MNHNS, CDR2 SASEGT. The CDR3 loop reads CASSPRETGNQPQHF. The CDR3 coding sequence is TGTGCCAGCAGTCCCCGGGAGACTGGGAATCAGCCCCAGCATTTT.